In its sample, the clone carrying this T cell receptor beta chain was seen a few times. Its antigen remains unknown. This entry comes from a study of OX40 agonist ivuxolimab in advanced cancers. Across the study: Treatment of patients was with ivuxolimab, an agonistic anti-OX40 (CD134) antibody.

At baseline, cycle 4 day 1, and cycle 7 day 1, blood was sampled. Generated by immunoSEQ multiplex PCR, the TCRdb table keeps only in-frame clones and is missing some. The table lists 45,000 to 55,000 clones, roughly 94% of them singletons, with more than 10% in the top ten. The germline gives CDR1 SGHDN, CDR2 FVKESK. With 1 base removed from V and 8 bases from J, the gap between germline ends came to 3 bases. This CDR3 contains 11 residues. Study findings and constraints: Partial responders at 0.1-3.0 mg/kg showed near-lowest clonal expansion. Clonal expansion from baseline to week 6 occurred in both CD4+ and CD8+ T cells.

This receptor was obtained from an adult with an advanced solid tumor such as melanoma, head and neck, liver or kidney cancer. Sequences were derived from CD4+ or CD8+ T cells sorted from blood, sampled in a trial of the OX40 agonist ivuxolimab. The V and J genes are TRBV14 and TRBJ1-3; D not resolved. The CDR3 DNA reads TGTGCCAGCAGCCAAGGGGACACCATATATTTT. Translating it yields CASSQGDTIYF.